This T cell receptor (beta chain) was identified during a study of T cells in Graves' hyperthyroidism and ophthalmopathy (dated by TCRdb to the late 2010s). About the investigation overall: Peripheral blood samples were taken at initial diagnosis, before any treatment was given. To identify TCR V-J signatures that set the groups apart, the researchers used a discovery cohort of about a hundred patients, made up of approximately 43 with Graves' ophthalmopathy and some 60 with stable Graves' hyperthyroidism. Prospective prediction of ophthalmopathy was tested in an independent validation cohort of approximately 18 hyperthyroidism patients and 15 to 17 patients who later progressed to ophthalmopathy. The roughly 100 discovery patients were divided at random into training and test sets in a 7:3 ratio. The study also compared thyroid tissue and blood T-cell repertoires from a handful of Graves' hyperthyroidism patients. After sampling, hyperthyroidism patients received methimazole starting at 30 mg daily, and ophthalmopathy patients received high-dose intravenous methylprednisolone. The paper reports TCR Vbeta CDR3 sequencing of over 120 peripheral blood samples: approximately 41 ophthalmopathy, 70 to 85 hyperthyroidism and 17 progressor patients. Study-wide conclusions, independent of this receptor: Sample size was not statistically predetermined, and investigators were not blinded to group allocation. Ophthalmopathy was separated from stable hyperthyroidism by a 13 V-J signature model, with around 88% sensitivity and roughly 81% specificity obtained in cross-validation and 80%/75% obtained in testing. During validation, the model predicted progression to ophthalmopathy a median of approximately 6.5 months ahead of onset, with roughly 65% sensitivity and almost 75% specificity. Most expanded thyroid clonotypes (frequency above 0.001) were also detected in blood, a finding suggesting that blood repertoires may reflect thyroid immune responses.

Ophthalmopathy patients had moderately to severely active disease, Clinical Activity Score of at least 3, NOSPECS grade of at least 4, and duration under 3 months. Any patient with an uncontrolled infection, another autoimmune disease, pregnancy or lactation was excluded. Diagnoses were established on the basis of clinical symptoms, serum thyroxine and TRAb, thyroid ultrasound, and orbital computed tomography. PBMCs were isolated from about 10 ml of fresh peripheral blood by Ficoll-Paque density gradient centrifugation. Total RNA was extracted using Trizol reagent, and RNA quality was assessed on an Agilent 2100 Bioanalyzer. The germline V gene yields SGHTA for CDR1 and FQGNSA for CDR2. Measured from the cysteine to the phenylalanine, the CDR3 is 12 residues long. Of all the DNA, just the CDR3 is kept, 36 bases in frame from base 1. V is pared back by 6 bases and J by 4 bases, with 9 bases lying between the germline termini.

Amplification of TCR beta CDR3 regions was carried out from RNA transcripts. The first round of RT-PCR for the TCR CDR3 was performed with the HTBI primer set and the Qiagen OneStep RT-PCR kit. A second multiplex PCR round built the libraries, followed by size selection and purification. Libraries were sequenced paired-end with 100 bp reads on an Illumina HiSeq2000. Per the source publication's procedure: SOAPnuke was used to process the raw data, throwing out any read that contained adapters or uncalled bases, had a mean Phred below 15, or lacked an exact constant-primer or identifier match. High-quality paired reads were merged using COPE v1.2.5, and each unique nucleotide sequence was defined as a clonotype. MiTCR v1.1 was used to align the clonotypes against IMGT TRBV, TRBD and TRBJ reference segments. The analysis included only V-J combinations with a frequency above 0.0001, which together covered approximately 99% of the repertoires. A TCS score was defined as the ratio of F50 (clonal expansion) to E x V (chaos), with BLOSUM62-based TCRdist applied between CDR3 peptides within each V-J. Welch's t-statistics and random forest reduced roughly 500 V-J features to around 14, which were used in a naive Bayes classifier (R e1071). TCRdb reanalyzed the raw reads on its own, using fastp at Q25 for trimming and MiXCR for clone calling, and kept in-frame beta chains. A single entry per CDR3 protein holds the most common genes and DNA from its merged rows. TCRdb, rather than the study authors, made the V and J calls. Across this sample there are more than 350,000 distinct CDR3 sequences, with roughly 15% seen only once. Of the sample, roughly a fifth falls within the top ten clones.

This clonotype was recorded a few times. It lacks a known antigen. Base qualities are not provided; no much larger clone lies one nucleotide away. This clonotype originated in a woman in her fifties or sixties with Graves' ophthalmopathy. Sequenced: blood. The V gene is TRBV7-2 and the J gene is TRBJ1-2; confidence is insufficient to name the D gene. The CDR3 amino acid sequence is: CASREVGYGYTF. At the DNA level, the sequence is TGTGCCAGCAGAGAGGTCGGCTATGGCTACACCTTC.